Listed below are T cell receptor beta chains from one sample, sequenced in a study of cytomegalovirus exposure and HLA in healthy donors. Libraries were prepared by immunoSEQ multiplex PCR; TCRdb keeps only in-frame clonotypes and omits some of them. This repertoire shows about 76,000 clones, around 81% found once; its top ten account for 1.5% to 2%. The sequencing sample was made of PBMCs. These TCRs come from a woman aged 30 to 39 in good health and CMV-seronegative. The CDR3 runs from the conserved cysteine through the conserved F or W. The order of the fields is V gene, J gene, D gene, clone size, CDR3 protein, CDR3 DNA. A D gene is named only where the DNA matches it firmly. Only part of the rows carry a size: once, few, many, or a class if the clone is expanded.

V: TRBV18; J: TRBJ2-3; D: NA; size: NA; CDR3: CASSPPSTDTQYF; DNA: TGTGCCAGCTCACCTCCGAGCACAGATACGCAGTATTTT
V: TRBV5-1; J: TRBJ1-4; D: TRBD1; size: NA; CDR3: CASGDRGTRANEKLFF; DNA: TGCGCCAGTGGGGACAGGGGTACGCGGGCTAATGAAAAACTGTTTTTT
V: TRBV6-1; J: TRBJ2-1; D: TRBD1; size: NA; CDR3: CASSEADRVGNEQFF; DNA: TGTGCCAGCAGTGAAGCGGACAGGGTCGGGAATGAGCAGTTCTTC
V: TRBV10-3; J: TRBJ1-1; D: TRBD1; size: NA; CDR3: CATNGWTGGAEMNTEAFF; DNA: TGTGCCACGAACGGGTGGACAGGGGGCGCGGAGATGAACACTGAAGCTTTCTTT
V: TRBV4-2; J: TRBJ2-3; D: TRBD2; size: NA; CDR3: CASSPLAESTDTQYF; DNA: TGTGCCAGCAGCCCGCTAGCGGAGAGCACAGATACGCAGTATTTT
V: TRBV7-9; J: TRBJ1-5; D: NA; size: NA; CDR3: CASSQQKSNRDRINQPQHF; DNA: TGTGCCAGCAGCCAACAAAAAAGTAACAGAGACCGTATCAATCAGCCCCAGCATTTT
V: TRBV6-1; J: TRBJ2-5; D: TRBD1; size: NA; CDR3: CASSARPQGARETQYF; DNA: TGTGCCAGCAGTGCCCGACCCCAGGGGGCCAGGGAGACCCAGTACTTC
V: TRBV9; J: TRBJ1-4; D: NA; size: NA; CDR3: CASSVEGHRVGEKLFF; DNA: TGTGCCAGCAGCGTAGAGGGACACAGGGTTGGAGAAAAACTGTTTTTT
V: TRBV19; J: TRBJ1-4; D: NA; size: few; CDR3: CASSIRSAGNEKLFF; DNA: TGTGCCAGTAGTATAAGGTCGGCAGGAAATGAAAAACTGTTTTTT
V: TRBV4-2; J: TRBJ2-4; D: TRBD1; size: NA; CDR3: CASSQDRLGTGENIQYF; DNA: TGTGCCAGCAGCCAAGATAGGTTGGGGACAGGGGAAAACATTCAGTACTTC
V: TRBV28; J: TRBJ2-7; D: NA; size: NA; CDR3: CASSSMSQGSPWATGDGEQYF; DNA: TGTGCCAGCAGTTCGATGTCTCAGGGGAGCCCGTGGGCGACCGGGGATGGGGAGCAGTACTTC
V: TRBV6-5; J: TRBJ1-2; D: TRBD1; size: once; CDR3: CASSPRTGDSGYTF; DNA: TGTGCCAGCAGTCCTCGGACAGGGGACTCTGGCTACACCTTC
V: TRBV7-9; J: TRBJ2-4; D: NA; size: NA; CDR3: CASSRGSGLSLNIQYF; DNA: TGTGCCAGCAGCCGGGGGTCGGGCCTATCCTTAAACATTCAGTACTTC
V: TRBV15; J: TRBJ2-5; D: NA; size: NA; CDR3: CATSRDSAGQETQYF; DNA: TGTGCCACCAGCAGAGATTCGGCGGGGCAAGAGACCCAGTACTTC
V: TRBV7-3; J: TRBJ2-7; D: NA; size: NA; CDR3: CASSPTTGVEQYF; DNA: TGTGCCAGCAGCCCCACGACTGGTGTCGAGCAGTACTTC